One sample yielded the 32 T cell receptor beta chains listed below, sequenced in a study of CD8 T cells in ankylosing spondylitis. One entry per CDR3 protein, called by TCRdb with MiXCR from the 5' RACE reads. This sample has 250,000 to 400,000 distinct CDR3 sequences, with roughly 11% found just once. The sample taken for sequencing was blood, either unsorted or a sorted T cell fraction (not recorded which). The receptor source for this set is a female donor with ankylosing spondylitis or in good health (not recorded which).

This clonotype has only a few counts. V usage is TRBV5-1 and J usage is TRBJ1-4; TRBD1 matches at 8 bases. The V segment lost 3 bases and the J segment 5 bases; nucleotides outside the gene matches: 3. In germline, CDR1 is SGHRS, CDR2 YFSETQ. The CDR3 extends over 14 amino acids. This CDR3 reads CASSWTGKNEKLFF. The CDR3 nucleotides are TGCGCCAGCAGCTGGACAGGGAAGAATGAAAAACTGTTTTTT.

The sample holds a few counts of this clonotype. The rearrangement uses TRBV12-3 or TRBV12-4 and TRBJ2-2; D possibly uses TRBD1 or TRBD2 (6 bases each). Trimming pared 0 bases from V and 6 bases from J, leaving 23 bases between. This CDR3 is 19 amino acids long. CDR3 DNA sequence: TGTGCCAGCAGTTTAGCAGGGGGGCCTCTTTCTATCTCTTCCGGGGAGCTGTTTTTT. Protein sequence: CASSLAGGPLSISSGELFF.

The chain joins TRBV5-6 to TRBJ2-5, with D maybe TRBD2 (5 bases). The CDR3 spans 14 residues. Germline V gene lookup returns CDR1 SGHDT and CDR2 YYEEEE. Trimming took 0 bases from V and 5 from J, leaving 11 bases between them. CDR3 sequence (DNA): TGTGCCAGCAGCTTGGTACCGGGCGGGGAGACCCAGTACTTC. Its translation is CASSLVPGGETQYF.

This clonotype was counted many times. This chain uses TRBV20-1 with TRBJ1-2; 9 bases line up with TRBD1. CDR1 and CDR2 (germline): DFQATT, SNEGSKA (reference sequence). The CDR3 covers 13 residues. The ends lost 6 bases at V and 8 bases at J; junction bases unmatched: 10. The CDR3 DNA reads as TGCAGTGCGAAGAAGGACAGGGGAGCCGGCTACACCTTC. This translates into CSAKKDRGAGYTF.

Here the CDR3 DNA reads TGCGCCAGCAGCCACCGGACTAGCGGGGGAAATGGCAATGAGCAGTTCTTC. It yields the protein CASSHRTSGGNGNEQFF. The rearrangement links TRBV5-1 to TRBJ2-1; TRBD2 aligns across 13 bases. This CDR3 has 17 amino acids. Germline V lookup: CDR1 SGHRS, CDR2 YFSETQ. V was pared by 4 bases and J by 6 bases, with 10 bases of the junction left unmatched.

This clonotype was recorded many times. This sequence joins TRBV6-1 and TRBJ2-1; 7 bases align to TRBD2. This CDR3 comprises 14 residues. Germline CDR1 MNHNS, CDR2 SASEGT. V shed 6 bases and J 8 bases; nucleotides not matched to a gene: 10. CDR3 sequence (DNA): TGTGCCAGCAGGTCAGCGGGGCCGAGCGATGAGCAGTTCTTC. Its protein product is CASRSAGPSDEQFF.

This clonotype was seen ten or more times. The chain joins TRBV20-1 to TRBJ2-1, with 7 bases aligning to TRBD2. Trimming at V came to 6 bases and at J to 8 bases, leaving 13 bases not matched to a gene. This CDR3 spans 14 amino acids. Germline lookup yields CDR1 DFQATT and CDR2 SNEGSKA (reference sequence). As DNA, the CDR3 is TGCAGTGCCCGTTACGCGGGAGTCTTGGATGAGCAGTTCTTC. It is translated as CSARYAGVLDEQFF.

At least ten counts were recorded for this clonotype. This chain links TRBV29-1 with TRBJ2-5; 8 bases map to TRBD2. Per germline, CDR1 SQVTM and CDR2 ANQGSEA. The V and J ends lost 2 bases and 4 bases, in that order; junction bases with no gene match: 3. CDR3 length: 13 residues. CDR3 loop: CSVELAGGETQYF. The CDR3, as DNA: TGCAGCGTTGAACTAGCGGGCGGAGAGACCCAGTACTTC.

As to this clonotype: A much larger clone lies a single base off, so this may be a read error. The DNA is left out, because the CDR3 cannot be placed on it with certainty; the CDR3 is given as TCRdb lists it. V and J are TRBV5-1 and TRBJ2-7. The CDR3 is 15 residues long, counting both termini. The germline V gene has CDR1 SGHRS and CDR2 YFSETQ. The CDR3 sequence: CASSLVAFGSYEQCF.

Note on this clonotype: This may be a read error, as it is one base from a much larger clone. The V gene is TRBV5-1, the J gene TRBJ1-5; 9 bases agree with TRBD1. This CDR3 has 15 amino acids. Per germline, CDR1 SGHRS and CDR2 YFSETQ. J was trimmed by 6 bases and V by 4 bases; bases with no gene match: 8. The CDR3 bases are TGCGCCAGCAGCGCCGGGACAGGGTCAATTCAGCCCCAGCATTTT. It encodes CASSAGTGSIQPQHF.

In this sample, this clonotype turned up a few times. The chain links TRBV25-1 to TRBJ2-1; TRBD1 is a possible D gene (6 bases). The CDR3 extends over 14 amino acids. The germline V gene has CDR1 MGHDK and CDR2 SYGVNS. Trimming left V 4 bases short and J 5 bases short, with 12 bases between. CDR3 nucleotides: TGTGCCAGCAGTGTCCCAGGGGAGCACAATGAGCAGTTCTTC. It translates to CASSVPGEHNEQFF.

In the case of this clonotype: Being one base from a much bigger clone, this may be a read error. The chain couples TRBV20-1 to TRBJ1-3, with D uncertain. The CDR3 is 13 amino acids. Germline-derived CDR1 and CDR2 are DFQATT and SNEGSKA (reference sequence). Trimming cost V 4 bases and J 4 bases, with 11 bases left between them. As DNA, the CDR3 is TGCAGTGCTACATTCCACTTCGGAAACACCATATATTTT. The encoded protein is CSATFHFGNTIYF.

Many counts were recorded for this clonotype. V gene TRBV7-9 combines with J gene TRBJ1-3; possibly TRBD1 for D (5 bases). The CDR3 runs 16 residues. Germline V gene sequence: CDR1 SEHNR, CDR2 FQNEAQ (reference sequence). Trimming pared 4 bases from V and 0 bases from J, leaving 13 bases between. The CDR3: CASSSIRADSGNTIYF. Here the CDR3 DNA reads TGTGCCAGCAGCTCGATCAGGGCCGACTCTGGAAACACCATATATTTT.

There are many counts of this clonotype. This rearrangement joins TRBV5-1 to TRBJ2-1, with 8 positions matching TRBD2. This CDR3 is 16 amino acids long. The V gene's germline CDR1 is SGHRS and CDR2 YFSETQ. V shed 0 bases and J 4 bases; nucleotides not matched to a gene: 6. The CDR3 DNA follows: TGCGCCAGCAGCTTGGAAAGCGGGAGTCCATACAATGAGCAGTTCTTC. Translation gives CASSLESGSPYNEQFF.

The sample holds many counts of this clonotype. The chain combines TRBV12-3 or TRBV12-4 with TRBJ2-2; D is possibly TRBD2 (7 bases). With 3 bases removed from V and 6 bases from J, the gap between germline ends came to 17 bases. The CDR3 runs to 16 residues. The CDR3 here is CASSLPWGGLAGELFF. The CDR3 nucleotides read TGTGCCAGCAGTTTGCCCTGGGGGGGGCTGGCCGGGGAGCTGTTTTTT.

The table lists this clonotype with a few counts. This chain joins TRBV28 and TRBJ1-2; possible D gene TRBD1, 6 bases. V was trimmed by 3 bases and J by 7 bases, leaving 12 bases between them. CDR1 is MDHEN, CDR2 SYDVKM, per germline. The CDR3 runs to 13 residues. The CDR3 DNA reads TGTGCCAGCAGTTTTTCAGGGGCGGGTGGCTACACCTTC. It codes for CASSFSGAGGYTF.

There are a few counts of this clonotype. The V gene is TRBV28, the J gene TRBJ2-5; TRBD2 matches 11 bases. With V trimmed by 6 bases and J by 5 bases, 11 bases remained unmatched. This CDR3 is built from 16 residues. CDR1 MDHEN and CDR2 SYDVKM come from the germline V gene. Here the CDR3 reads CASSLGTSGPRETQYF. The CDR3 bases are TGTGCCAGCAGCCTAGGGACTAGCGGTCCTCGGGAGACCCAGTACTTC.

This clonotype was counted ten times or more. The genes are TRBV11-2 and TRBJ1-4; TRBD1 is a possible D gene (5 bases). The CDR3 has 15 residues. V lost 2 bases and J 5 bases, leaving 12 bases between the germline ends. The germline V gene encodes CDR1 SGHAT and CDR2 FQNNGV. The CDR3 DNA is TGTGCCAGCAGCTTACTGGGACCGCGAAATGAAAAACTGTTTTTT. This sequence encodes CASSLLGPRNEKLFF. Full variable domain (rest looked up from reference TRBV11-2 and TRBJ1-4): EAGVAQSPRYKIIEKRQSVAFWCNPISGHATLYWYQQILGQGPKLLIQFQNNGVVDDSQLPKDRFSAERLKGVDSTLKIQPAKLEDSAVYLCASSLLGPRNEKLFFGSGTQLSVL.

This clonotype was detected ten times or more. The chain employs TRBV6-5 and TRBJ1-6; 9 bases fit TRBD1. The V and J ends lost 2 bases and 4 bases, in that order; junction bases with no gene match: 9. The CDR3 totals 18 residues. Germline V gene sequence: CDR1 MNHEY, CDR2 SVGAGI. This chain's CDR3 is CASSYTNTGGAYNSPLHF. The CDR3 DNA sequence: TGTGCCAGCAGTTACACCAATACAGGGGGCGCATATAATTCACCCCTCCACTTT.

In its sample, this clonotype was seen many times. This chain connects TRBV20-1 to TRBJ2-7; weak D call: TRBD2 (6 bases). The CDR3 covers 13 residues. The germline V and J ends were trimmed by 6 bases and 1 base, with 13 bases remaining between them. Germline V lookup: CDR1 DFQATT, CDR2 SNEGSKA (reference sequence). In DNA form, the CDR3 reads TGCAGTGCCTTAGCGGACGCTTCCTACGAGCAGTACTTC. Amino acid sequence: CSALADASYEQYF.

This chain connects TRBV7-8 to TRBJ1-2; 7 bases line up with TRBD1. CDR1 SGHVS and CDR2 FQNEAQ come from the germline V gene. V lost 0 bases to trimming and J lost 4 bases; unmatched junction nucleotides: 5. The CDR3 runs 15 residues. In DNA, the CDR3 is TGTGCCAGCAGCTTAGCCTCAGGGGGTTGCTATGGCTACACCTTC. Its translation is CASSLASGGCYGYTF.

Many counts were recorded for this clonotype. The V call is TRBV12-3 or TRBV12-4, the J call TRBJ1-1; perhaps TRBD1 as D (5 bases). Trimming stripped 5 bases from V and 7 bases from J, with 20 bases between. The CDR3 sequence is 15 residues long. CDR3: CASSPGGVGAHEAFF. In nucleotides, the CDR3 is TGTGCCAGCAGTCCAGGAGGGGTAGGAGCGCATGAAGCTTTCTTT.

The V and J genes are TRBV12-3 or TRBV12-4 and TRBJ1-5, with D maybe TRBD1 (5 bases). The CDR3 is 14 residues long. The V and J ends lost 3 bases and 4 bases respectively, with 10 bases between them. The CDR3 DNA reads TGTGCCAGCAGTTTTGCGGGGCCGAATCAGCCCCAGCATTTT. It specifies CASSFAGPNQPQHF.

This clonotype was seen at least ten times. The rearrangement joins TRBV5-1 to TRBJ2-5, with 14 bases that match TRBD2. J gave up 2 bases and V 6 bases, and 15 bases lay outside the gene matches. Germline CDR1 is SGHRS and CDR2 is YFSETQ. This CDR3 comprises 19 residues. CDR3 sequence (DNA): TGCGCCAGCACCTCCGGACTAGCGGGAGGTAAAGTGAGTCAAGAGACCCAGTACTTC. Amino acids: CASTSGLAGGKVSQETQYF. The full variable domain, its missing parts supplied by reference TRBV5-1 and TRBJ2-5, is KAGVTQTPRYLIKTRGQQVTLSCSPISGHRSVSWYQQTPGQGLQFLFEYFSETQRNKGNFPGRFSGRQFSNSRSEMNVSTLELGDSALYLCASTSGLAGGKVSQETQYFGPGTRLLVL.

The chain uses TRBV12-3 or TRBV12-4 and TRBJ1-1; D ambiguous. Trimming removed 7 bases at V and 8 bases at J, with 17 bases between. This CDR3 contains 13 residues. CDR3 region: CASITSPGSEAFF. CDR3 nucleotides: TGTGCCAGCATCACCTCGCCGGGATCGGAAGCTTTCTTT.

Comment on this clonotype: A read error may be the cause here, since a much bigger clone is one base away. The conserved phenylalanine or tryptophan normally closing the CDR3 is absent here, so this likely arose from a read error. This chain joins TRBV20-1 and TRBJ2-2; D remains unclear. Looked up from germline, CDR1 is DFQATT and CDR2 is SNEGSKA (reference sequence). This CDR3 has 11 residues. V gave up 7 bases and J gave up 8 bases, with 11 bases separating them. This CDR3 is CSVSRVGELFS. The CDR3 DNA is TGCAGTGTATCGCGCGTAGGGGAGCTGTTTTCT.

This clonotype turned up a few times. V is TRBV27 and J is TRBJ2-5; 9 nucleotides line up with TRBD2. The trim removed 5 bases at V and 5 bases at J, leaving 12 bases unmatched. The CDR3 loop spans 16 amino acids. Germline V CDR1 and CDR2: MNHEY, SMNVEV (reference sequence). The CDR3, as DNA: TGTGCCAGCAGTAGCTTAGCGGGAGTCCCCGGGGAGACCCAGTACTTC. This codes for CASSSLAGVPGETQYF.

This chain connects TRBV28 to TRBJ2-7, with D possibly matching TRBD1 (5 bases). The V gene's germline CDR1 is MDHEN and CDR2 SYDVKM. This CDR3 region has 14 residues. V was cut by 10 bases and J by 1 base, with 17 bases left in between. CDR3 sequence reads: CATRIARQSYEQYF. In nucleotides, the CDR3 is TGTGCCACCCGGATCGCGAGACAGTCCTACGAGCAGTACTTC.

Ten or more counts support this clonotype. The V gene is TRBV20-1, the J gene TRBJ2-3, with D possibly TRBD2 on 5 matching bases. Looked up from germline, CDR1 is DFQATT and CDR2 is SNEGSKA (reference sequence). CDR3 length: 16 residues. V lost 0 bases and J 0 bases, leaving 13 bases between the germline ends. CDR3 loop: CSARDLRGASTDTQYF. For the CDR3, the DNA is TGCAGTGCTAGAGATCTCCGGGGTGCTAGCACAGATACGCAGTATTTT.

This clonotype has a count of ten or more. The rearrangement uses TRBV28 and TRBJ2-7; D remains ambiguous. Germline-derived CDR1 and CDR2 are MDHEN and SYDVKM. V gave up 3 bases and J gave up 5 bases, with 5 bases separating them. This CDR3 contains 11 residues. CDR3 coding DNA: TGTGCCAGCAGTTTTTGGGACGAGCAGTACTTC. Its protein product is CASSFWDEQYF.

The sample holds many counts of this clonotype. The chain combines TRBV29-1 with TRBJ2-5, with D possibly being TRBD2 (5 bases). This CDR3 spans 12 amino acids. The germline V and J ends were trimmed by 8 bases and 1 base, with 11 bases remaining between them. Germline V gene sequence: CDR1 SQVTM, CDR2 ANQGSEA. The CDR3: CSIGLSQETQYF. The CDR3 nucleotides read TGCAGCATCGGACTGAGCCAAGAGACCCAGTACTTC.

This clonotype has a count of ten or more. V usage is TRBV20-1 and J usage is TRBJ2-1, with 7 bases fitting TRBD2. Trimming at V came to 0 bases and at J to 6 bases, leaving 5 bases not matched to a gene. Per the germline V gene, CDR1 is DFQATT and CDR2 is SNEGSKA (reference sequence). The CDR3 is 14 residues long. The CDR3 coding sequence is TGCAGTGCTAGAGATCGACTAGCTGTCAATGAGCAGTTCTTC. The encoded protein is CSARDRLAVNEQFF.